The rows below give T cell receptor beta chains drawn from one sample of a study of T cells in Graves' hyperthyroidism and ophthalmopathy. MiXCR was run by TCRdb on the multiplex PCR reads, yielding one entry per CDR3 protein. The sample records about 410,000 distinct CDR3 sequences, approximately 14% being singletons. The sample was blood. The receptors were sampled from a young woman with Graves' ophthalmopathy. Each CDR3 is given without its conserved first and last residue.

cdr3_aa,j_call,v_call
ASNLDTSPDTQY,TRBJ2-3,TRBV5-1
ASEPDRVGGELF,TRBJ2-2,TRBV28
ASSLPVAGVPNEQF,TRBJ2-1,TRBV6-2/TRBV6-3
ASSTYTGARNNEQF,TRBJ2-1,TRBV11-2
ATSTRTQQF,TRBJ2-1,TRBV15
ASSPPGQAELAKNIQY,TRBJ2-4,TRBV12-3/TRBV12-4
ASRQTGAYEQY,TRBJ2-7,TRBV27
SAAVERVSDTQY,TRBJ2-3,TRBV20-1
ASSQGHLGSNQPQH,TRBJ1-5,TRBV4-1
ASIPVGGSYNEQF,TRBJ2-1,TRBV19
ATSRDRTNTGELF,TRBJ2-2,TRBV15
ASSQDSSGGGPNTGELF,TRBJ2-2,TRBV4-1
SAGGSPQH,TRBJ1-5,TRBV20-1
SAGGWAESSYNSPLH,TRBJ1-6,TRBV20-1
ASSVSGGIQETQY,TRBJ2-5,TRBV2
ATSGADIAGNEQF,TRBJ2-1,TRBV15
SASVPGGPRTQY,TRBJ2-5,TRBV20-1
ASSYRMGQSYYEQY,TRBJ2-7,TRBV6-2/TRBV6-3
ASSQATSGGLYEQY,TRBJ2-7,TRBV4-1
ASSLGRGRDEQY,TRBJ2-7,TRBV28
ATSDLRELF,TRBJ2-2,TRBV24-1
SASFESYNSPLH,TRBJ1-6,TRBV20-1
ASRGRSYAYGQREYEQY,TRBJ2-7,TRBV6-1